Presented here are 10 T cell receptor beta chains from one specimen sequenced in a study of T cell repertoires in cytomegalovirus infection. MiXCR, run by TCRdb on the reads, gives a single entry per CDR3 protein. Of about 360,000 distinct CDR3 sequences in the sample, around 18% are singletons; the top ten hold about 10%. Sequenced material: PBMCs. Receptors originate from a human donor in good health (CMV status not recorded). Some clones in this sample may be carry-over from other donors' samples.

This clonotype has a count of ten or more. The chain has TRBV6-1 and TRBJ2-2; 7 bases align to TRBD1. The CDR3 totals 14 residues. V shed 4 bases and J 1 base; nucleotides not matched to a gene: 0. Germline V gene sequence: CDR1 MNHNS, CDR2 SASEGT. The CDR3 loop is CASSGTGNTGELFF. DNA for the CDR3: TGTGCCAGCAGTGGGACAGGGAACACCGGGGAGCTGTTTTTT.

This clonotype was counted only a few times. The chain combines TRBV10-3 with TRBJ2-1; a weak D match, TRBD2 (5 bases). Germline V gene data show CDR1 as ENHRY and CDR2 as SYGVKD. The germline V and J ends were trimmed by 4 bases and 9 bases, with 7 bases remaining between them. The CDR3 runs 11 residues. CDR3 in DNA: TGTGCCATCAGTGTGGGAGTTGAGCAGTTCTTC. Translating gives CAISVGVEQFF.

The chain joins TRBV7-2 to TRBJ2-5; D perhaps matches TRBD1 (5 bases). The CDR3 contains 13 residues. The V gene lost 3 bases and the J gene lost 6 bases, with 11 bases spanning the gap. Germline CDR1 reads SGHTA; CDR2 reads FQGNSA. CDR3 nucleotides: TGTGCCAGCAGCTTGGGGCTATACAAGACCCAGTACTTC. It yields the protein CASSLGLYKTQYF.

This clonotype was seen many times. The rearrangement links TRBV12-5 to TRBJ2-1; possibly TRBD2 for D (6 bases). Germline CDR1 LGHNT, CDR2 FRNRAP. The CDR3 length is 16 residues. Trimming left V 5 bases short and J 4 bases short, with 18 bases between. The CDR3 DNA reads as TGTGCTAGTGGTAACTGGGAGGACCCCTCTTACAATGAGCAGTTCTTC. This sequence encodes CASGNWEDPSYNEQFF. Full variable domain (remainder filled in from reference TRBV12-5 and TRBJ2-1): DARVTQTPRHKVTEMGQEVTMRCQPILGHNTVFWYRQTMMQGLELLAYFRNRAPLDDSGMPKDRFSAEMPDATLATLKIQPSEPRDSAVYFCASGNWEDPSYNEQFFGPGTRLTVL.

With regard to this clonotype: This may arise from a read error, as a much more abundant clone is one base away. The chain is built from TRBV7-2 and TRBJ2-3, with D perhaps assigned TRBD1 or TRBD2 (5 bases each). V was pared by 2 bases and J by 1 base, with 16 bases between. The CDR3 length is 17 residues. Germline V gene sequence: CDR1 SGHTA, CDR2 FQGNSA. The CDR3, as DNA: TGTGCCAGCAGCTTATGGGGCAGGACTGCTCGCACAGATACGCAGTATTTT. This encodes CASSLWGRTARTDTQYF.

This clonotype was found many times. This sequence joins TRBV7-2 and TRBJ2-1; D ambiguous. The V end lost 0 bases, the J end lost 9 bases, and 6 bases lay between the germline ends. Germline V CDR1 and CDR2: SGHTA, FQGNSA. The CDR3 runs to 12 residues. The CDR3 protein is CASSLAGSEQFF. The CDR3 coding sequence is TGTGCCAGCAGCTTAGCAGGTAGTGAGCAGTTCTTC.

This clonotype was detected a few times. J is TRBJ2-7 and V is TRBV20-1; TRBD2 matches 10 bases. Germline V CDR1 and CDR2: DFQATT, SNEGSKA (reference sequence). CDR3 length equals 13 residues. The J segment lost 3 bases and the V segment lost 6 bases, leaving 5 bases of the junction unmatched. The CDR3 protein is CSARLAGRYEQYF. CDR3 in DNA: TGCAGTGCCAGACTAGCGGGCCGCTACGAGCAGTACTTC.

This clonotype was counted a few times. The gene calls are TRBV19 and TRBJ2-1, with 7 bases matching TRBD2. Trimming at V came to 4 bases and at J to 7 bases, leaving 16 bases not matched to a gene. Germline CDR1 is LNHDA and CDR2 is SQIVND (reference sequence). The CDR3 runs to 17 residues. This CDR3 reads CASSTLTGGGPGNEQFF. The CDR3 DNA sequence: TGTGCCAGTAGTACCCTAACCGGGGGAGGGCCGGGGAATGAGCAGTTCTTC.

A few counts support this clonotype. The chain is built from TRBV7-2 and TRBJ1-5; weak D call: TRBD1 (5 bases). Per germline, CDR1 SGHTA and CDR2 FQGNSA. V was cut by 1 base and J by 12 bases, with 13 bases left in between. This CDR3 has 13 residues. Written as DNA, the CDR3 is TGTGCCAGCAGCTTAGAGGGGCAAGGGCGCCAGCATTTT. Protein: CASSLEGQGRQHF.

CDR3 loop: CASRQVGTEAFF. The CDR3 nucleotides are TGTGCCAGCAGACAGGTCGGGACCGAAGCTTTCTTT. The V and J genes are TRBV6-6 and TRBJ1-1; maybe TRBD1 (5 bases). Trimming pared 6 bases from V and 8 bases from J, leaving 13 bases between. This CDR3 spans 12 amino acids. Germline-derived CDR1 and CDR2 are MNHNY and SVGAGI (reference sequence).